These T cell receptor beta chains were read from a single sample in a study of CD8 T cells in Susac syndrome. Each CDR3 protein gets one entry after TCRdb re-called the immunoSEQ multiplex PCR reads with MiXCR. The sample records under 200,000 distinct CDR3 sequences, roughly 90% being singletons. The sequenced material came from CD4+ T cells from PBMCs. Source of these receptors: a human donor with Susac syndrome. The CDR3 runs from the conserved cysteine through the conserved F or W. D genes are given only for firm matches. Size is omitted from some rows. Given values are once, few, many or a class for expanded clones.

V gene	D gene	J gene	clone size	CDR3 DNA	CDR3 protein
TRBV12-3/TRBV12-4	NA	TRBJ2-3	NA	TGTGCCAGCAGTTTGCCCCTAGGAGGGGACACAGATACGCAGTATTTT	CASSLPLGGDTDTQYF
TRBV9	TRBD1	TRBJ1-1	NA	TGTGCCAGCAGCGCGGGGGACAGGGCTCGCCTCTTT	CASSAGDRARLF
TRBV18	NA	TRBJ2-7	NA	TGTGCCAGCTCGCCCCAGGGGGGAAGGGAGCAGTACTTC	CASSPQGGREQYF
TRBV7-2	NA	TRBJ1-5	NA	TGTGCCAGCAGCTTACTTTCCTACCAGCCCCAGCATTTT	CASSLLSYQPQHF
TRBV4-1	TRBD1	TRBJ2-6	NA	TGCGCCAGCAGCCAAGAGCCCCAGGGGGCGCTTATTGGGGCCAACGTCCTGACTTTC	CASSQEPQGALIGANVLTF
TRBV14	NA	TRBJ2-1	NA	TGTGCCAGCAGCCTTATCTTGGAGGGGGAGCAGTTCTTC	CASSLILEGEQFF
TRBV6-5	TRBD1	TRBJ1-1	NA	TGTGCCAGCAGTCGACAGGGTCTGCGAGCTTTCTTT	CASSRQGLRAFF
TRBV9	TRBD1	TRBJ2-1	NA	TGTGCCAGCAGCAGGACAGGCGGCGAGCAGTTCTTC	CASSRTGGEQFF
TRBV5-4	NA	TRBJ1-6	NA	TGTGCCAGCAGCTTGGACAGGGAGAATTCACCCCTCCACTTT	CASSLDRENSPLHF
TRBV5-6	NA	TRBJ2-7	NA	TGTGCCAGCAGCTGGGATAGGGACGAGCAGTACTTC	CASSWDRDEQYF
TRBV2	TRBD1	TRBJ1-2	NA	TGTGCCAGCAGTGAACAGGGACAGGGCTATGGCTACACCTTC	CASSEQGQGYGYTF
TRBV19	NA	TRBJ1-2	NA	TGTGCCAGTAGTGAGGGCACCTATGGCTACACCTTC	CASSEGTYGYTF
TRBV7-6	TRBD1	TRBJ1-3	NA	TGTGCCAGCAGCGAGAGGGACAGGGGGCTCGGAAACACCATATATTTT	CASSERDRGLGNTIYF
TRBV18	NA	TRBJ1-1	NA	TGTGCCAGCTCACGACGGATGAGGGACGCTGAAGCTTTCTTT	CASSRRMRDAEAFF
TRBV7-4	NA	TRBJ1-5	NA	TGTGCCAGCAGCTTAATGTTAGGGCCCAATCAGCCCCAGCATTTT	CASSLMLGPNQPQHF
TRBV5-1	TRBD1	TRBJ1-3	NA	TGCGCCAGCAGCTTGGAAGGGGGCCCTGGAAACACCATATATTTT	CASSLEGGPGNTIYF
TRBV6-6	NA	TRBJ1-5	NA	TGTGCCAGCAGTTATGACAGGCAGCCCCAGCATTTT	CASSYDRQPQHF
TRBV2	TRBD2	TRBJ2-2	NA	TGTGCCAGCAGATCCTTAGCGGGGTACACCGGGGAGCTGTTTTTT	CASRSLAGYTGELFF
TRBV14	NA	TRBJ2-1	NA	TGTGCCAGCAGTTCTAGCTACAGGTACAATGAGCAGTTCTTC	CASSSSYRYNEQFF
TRBV15	NA	TRBJ2-2	NA	TGTGCCACCAGCAAAGCCTCGGACACCGGGGAGCTGTTTTTT	CATSKASDTGELFF
TRBV19	NA	TRBJ1-2	once	TGTGCCAGTAGTATCGCTGTTGGCTACACCTTC	CASSIAVGYTF
TRBV5-4	TRBD2	TRBJ2-1	NA	TGTGCCAGCAGCTTGGATAGCGGGTTCTACAATGAGCAGTTCTTC	CASSLDSGFYNEQFF
TRBV12-3/TRBV12-4	TRBD1	TRBJ2-1	NA	TGTGCCAGCACCACGGGACAGGCCGCCAATGAGCAGTTCTTC	CASTTGQAANEQFF